The clone carrying this TCR beta chain was seen only once. These data belong to a study of control samples from healthy donors and cancer patients. The data were produced by immunoSEQ multiplex PCR, yet TCRdb's version contains in-frame clones alone and is incomplete. The data contain fewer than 70,000 clones, roughly 87% of them seen just once; the ten biggest clones take up around 15%. V shed 1 base, J shed 6 bases, and the junction held 8 bases outside the gene matches. CDR1 is SQVTM, CDR2 ANQGSEA, per germline. This CDR3 has 15 residues. The chain couples TRBV29-1 to TRBJ1-1, with 10 bases that match TRBD1. The sequence came from a man aged 55 to 70 with head and neck cancer. Input material: PBMCs. CDR3 bases: TGCAGCGTTGAAGTGGGGGACAGGGGAGTACCTGAAGCTTTCTTT. Its protein is CSVEVGDRGVPEAFF.